What follows are 26 T cell receptor beta chains derived from one specimen sequenced in a study of blood T cell repertoires in COVID-19. The assay was immunoSEQ multiplex PCR, and TCRdb's table has in-frame clones only and misses some. The repertoire has 250,000 or so clones, approximately 90% of them found once; the top ten carry 0.95% to 1%. The sequencing sample was made of peripheral blood. These receptors originate from a middle-aged woman who had recovered from COVID-19.

In this sample, this clone turned up a few times. The chain links TRBV15 to TRBJ1-2, with D unclear. V was cut by 0 bases and J by 4 bases, with 15 bases left in between. The CDR3 is 16 amino acids. Germline CDR1 and CDR2: LNHNV and YYDKDF (reference sequence). CDR3 sequence: CATSRDTGGRPYGYTF. In DNA, the CDR3 is TGTGCCACCAGCAGAGATACGGGCGGGAGGCCCTATGGCTACACCTTC.

The chain has TRBV18 and TRBJ2-2, with TRBD2 as a possible D gene (6 bases). Germline CDR1 and CDR2: KGHSH and LQKENI. V gave up 3 bases and J gave up 7 bases, with 9 bases separating them. The CDR3 is 13 residues long. CDR3 coding DNA: TGTGCCAGCTCACCGGCCGGGAGCGGGGAGCTGTTTTTT. The encoded protein is CASSPAGSGELFF.

The chain links TRBV15 to TRBJ1-1; no clear D. This CDR3 has 14 residues. Germline V gives CDR1 LNHNV, CDR2 YYDKDF (reference sequence). V was shortened by 0 bases and J by 4 bases, with 9 bases between the two germline ends. In DNA form, the CDR3 reads TGTGCCACCAGCAGAGATCCGGGTGGCACTGAAGCTTTCTTT. Protein product: CATSRDPGGTEAFF.

The rearrangement links TRBV19 to TRBJ1-1; 12 bases map to TRBD1. Germline V lookup: CDR1 LNHDA, CDR2 SQIVND (reference sequence). The CDR3 runs 16 residues. J lost 0 bases, V lost 3 bases, and 2 bases had no gene match. CDR3 sequence reads: CASSMGTGGLNTEAFF. CDR3 DNA: TGTGCCAGTAGTATGGGGACAGGGGGCCTGAACACTGAAGCTTTCTTT.

The V gene is TRBV7-3, the J gene TRBJ2-3; 8 positions agree with TRBD2. Germline lookup yields CDR1 SGHTA and CDR2 FQGTGA. The CDR3 runs 15 residues. V shed 5 bases and J 4 bases; nucleotides not matched to a gene: 8. The CDR3 loop reads CASSPPGLEADTQYF. The CDR3, as DNA: TGTGCCAGCAGCCCCCCGGGACTAGAGGCAGATACGCAGTATTTT.

CDR3 sequence reads: CASSQRTALNTEAFF. CDR3 sequence (DNA): TGCGCCAGCAGCCAGCGGACAGCCTTGAACACTGAAGCTTTCTTT. The chain recombines TRBV4-3 with TRBJ1-1; TRBD1 might be the D (6 bases). This CDR3 has 15 amino acids. Germline V lookup: CDR1 LGHNA, CDR2 YSLEER. Trimming cost V 3 bases and J 0 bases, with 11 bases left between them.

This sequence joins TRBV29-1 and TRBJ2-1, with 11 bases fitting TRBD2. This CDR3 region has 17 residues. Germline V gene data show CDR1 as SQVTM and CDR2 as ANQGSEA. J gave up 0 bases and V 4 bases, and 8 bases lay outside the gene matches. CDR3 nucleotide sequence: TGCAGCGTTGCCCGACTAGCGGGGCTGAGCTCCTACAATGAGCAGTTCTTC. This translates into CSVARLAGLSSYNEQFF.

The CDR3 nucleotides are TGTGCCAGTAGTATATCTCGCCTAGCGGACCGGAGGGGGAATGAGCAGTTCTTC. Translated, it gives CASSISRLADRRGNEQFF. This chain links TRBV19 with TRBJ2-1; TRBD2 might be the D (7 bases). V was trimmed by 2 bases and J by 7 bases, leaving 24 bases between them. CDR1 and CDR2 (germline): LNHDA, SQIVND (reference sequence). The CDR3 totals 18 residues. The whole variable domain, remainder taken from reference TRBV19 and TRBJ2-1, is DGGITQSPKYLFRKEGQNVTLSCEQNLNHDAMYWYRQDPGQGLRLIYYSQIVNDFQKGDIAEGYSVSREKKESFPLTVTSAQKNPTAFYLCASSISRLADRRGNEQFFGPGTRLTVL.

The chain uses TRBV18 and TRBJ1-2; tentatively, D is TRBD1 (5 bases). The CDR3 totals 16 residues. Per the germline V gene, CDR1 is KGHSH and CDR2 is LQKENI. With 2 bases removed from V and 2 bases from J, the gap between germline ends came to 15 bases. The CDR3 reads CASSPLGPPDNYGYTF. DNA of the CDR3: TGTGCCAGCTCACCATTGGGGCCGCCGGACAACTATGGCTACACCTTC.

This chain connects TRBV5-4 to TRBJ2-1; 8 bases are shared with TRBD1. The V and J ends lost 4 bases and 9 bases, in that order; junction bases with no gene match: 12. The CDR3 spans 15 residues. CDR1 and CDR2 from the germline V gene are SGHNT and YYREEE (reference sequence). Written as DNA, the CDR3 is TGTGCCAGCAGCCCAGGTGGGCAGGGGGCCGGTGAGCAGTTCTTC. Translating gives CASSPGGQGAGEQFF.

The V and J genes are TRBV4-3 and TRBJ1-4; possibly TRBD1 for D (5 bases). From germline, CDR1 is LGHNA and CDR2 YSLEER. CDR3 length: 17 residues. Trimming stripped 0 bases from V and 5 bases from J, with 16 bases between. CDR3: CASSQDWWGVGNEKLFF. The CDR3 bases are TGCGCCAGCAGCCAAGACTGGTGGGGGGTCGGGAATGAAAAACTGTTTTTT.

The rearrangement links TRBV29-1 to TRBJ1-1, with D perhaps matching TRBD1 (6 bases). Germline lookup yields CDR1 SQVTM and CDR2 ANQGSEA. V was clipped by 6 bases and J by 4 bases, with 24 bases between them. The CDR3 runs 16 residues. The CDR3 nucleotides are TGCAGCGTGGGGGGGACACAATTAAGATCGGGCACTGAAGCTTTCTTT. Its protein product is CSVGGTQLRSGTEAFF.

The chain combines TRBV5-1 with TRBJ2-2; TRBD1 aligns across 7 bases. The V gene's germline CDR1 is SGHRS and CDR2 YFSETQ. V gave up 5 bases and J gave up 2 bases; unmatched junction bases: 12. This CDR3 contains 17 residues. In DNA, the CDR3 is TGCGCCAGCAGATCTCCACCGGGACAGACAAACACCGGGGAGCTGTTTTTT. It codes for CASRSPPGQTNTGELFF.

The chain is built from TRBV2 and TRBJ1-3; D remains unclear. Germline V CDR1 and CDR2: SNHLY, FYNNEI. V lost 10 bases and J 0 bases, leaving 7 bases between the germline ends. CDR3 length: 12 amino acids. CDR3 in amino acids: CATTNSGNTIYF. The CDR3 nucleotides read TGTGCCACCACAAACTCTGGAAACACCATATATTTT.

This clone was seen once. The genes are TRBV11-3 and TRBJ2-3; 7 bases align to TRBD1. V shed 5 bases and J 6 bases; nucleotides not matched to a gene: 11. The CDR3 is made up of 15 amino acids. Germline CDR1 is SGHNT and CDR2 is YENEEA. Here the CDR3 reads CASSPWGTAGDTQYF. CDR3 in DNA: TGTGCCAGCAGCCCCTGGGGGACAGCTGGGGATACGCAGTATTTT.

This chain connects TRBV19 to TRBJ2-7; TRBD2 matches 13 bases. V lost 3 bases, J lost 9 bases, and 11 bases stayed unmatched. Per germline, CDR1 LNHDA and CDR2 SQIVND (reference sequence). The CDR3 extends over 16 amino acids. CDR3 in DNA: TGTGCCAGTAGTATGGGGACTAGCGGGACTCTTACGGGGCAGTACTTC. This sequence encodes CASSMGTSGTLTGQYF.

The rearrangement uses TRBV24-1 and TRBJ2-1; a possible D gene is TRBD2 (7 bases). The CDR3 is 17 residues long. Trimming cost V 0 bases and J 8 bases, with 19 bases left between them. Per the germline V gene, CDR1 is KGHDR and CDR2 is SFDVKD. The CDR3 region has the DNA TGTGCCACCAGTGATTTGGGGGGGACACGGGAGGTGGATGAGCAGTTCTTC. This encodes CATSDLGGTREVDEQFF.

This chain connects TRBV5-4 to TRBJ1-5; 8 bases fit TRBD1. Trimming took 4 bases from V and 6 from J; bases not matched to a gene: 9. Germline V CDR1 and CDR2: SGHNT, YYREEE (reference sequence). This CDR3 comprises 15 residues. As DNA, the CDR3 is TGTGCCAGCAGCGCGGACAGGGAGGTTGGTCAGCCCCAGCATTTT. Residues: CASSADREVGQPQHF.

The V gene is TRBV18, the J gene TRBJ2-7, with D possibly matching TRBD1 (6 bases). The CDR3 consists of 15 residues. Per the germline V gene, CDR1 is KGHSH and CDR2 is LQKENI. With 5 bases removed from V and 3 bases from J, the gap between germline ends came to 17 bases. The CDR3 sequence: CASSTRTTGNYEQYF. In nucleotides, the CDR3 is TGTGCCAGCTCAACGAGAACAACAGGGAACTACGAGCAGTACTTC.

The chain is built from TRBV29-1 and TRBJ2-3; D uncertain. V dropped 7 bases and J dropped 0 bases, with 14 bases sitting between them. Germline values: CDR1 SQVTM, CDR2 ANQGSEA. CDR3 length: 14 amino acids. CDR3 residues: CSADTGQSTDTQYF. CDR3 in DNA: TGCAGCGCCGATACGGGTCAAAGCACAGATACGCAGTATTTT.

V and J are TRBV5-4 and TRBJ2-7; 9 positions match TRBD2. CDR1 and CDR2 (germline): SGHNT, YYREEE (reference sequence). The CDR3 length is 16 residues. J lost 2 bases, V lost 3 bases, and 9 bases had no gene match. DNA of the CDR3: TGTGCCAGCAGCTCACCCACTAGCGGGCGTGCCTACGAGCAGTACTTC. Translation: CASSSPTSGRAYEQYF.

The CDR3 DNA is TGTGCCAGCAGTCCAACCCAGGGGATCAACGAGCAGTACTTC. Amino acid sequence: CASSPTQGINEQYF. The chain links TRBV6-5 to TRBJ2-7, with D perhaps matching TRBD1 (6 bases). V lost 5 bases, J lost 5 bases, and 16 bases lay in between. The CDR3 loop spans 14 amino acids. Germline V gives CDR1 MNHEY, CDR2 SVGAGI.

The chain combines TRBV9 with TRBJ1-2; D ambiguous. V gave up 0 bases and J gave up 5 bases, with 23 bases separating them. The germline CDR1 and CDR2 sequences are SGDLS and YYNGEE. The CDR3 has 18 residues. As DNA, the CDR3 is TGTGCCAGCAGCGTAGAGCCCCGGAGGTCGCCGCCCCAATATGGCTACACCTTC. As protein: CASSVEPRRSPPQYGYTF.

This clone appeared once. This chain uses TRBV2 with TRBJ2-5; TRBD1 is a possible D gene (5 bases). The CDR3 runs 12 residues. Germline values: CDR1 SNHLY, CDR2 FYNNEI. Trimming pared 11 bases from V and 0 bases from J, leaving 10 bases between. Here the CDR3 DNA reads TGTGCCCGGACATGGTACCAAGAGACCCAGTACTTC. Encoded protein: CARTWYQETQYF.

The chain combines TRBV30 with TRBJ2-7; 11 bases match TRBD1. From germline, CDR1 is GTSNPN and CDR2 SVGIG (reference sequence). The CDR3 consists of 14 residues. The V segment lost 2 bases and the J segment 5 bases; nucleotides outside the gene matches: 5. The CDR3 protein is CAWSPRTGGHEQYF. The DNA for the CDR3 is TGTGCCTGGAGTCCGCGGACAGGGGGCCACGAGCAGTACTTC. The variable domain in full, completed from reference TRBV30 and TRBJ2-7, reads SQTIHQWPATLVQPVGSPLSLECTVEGTSNPNLYWYRQAAGRGLQLLFYSVGIGQISSEVPQNLSASRPQDRQFILSSKKLLLSDSGFYLCAWSPRTGGHEQYFGPGTRLTVT.

This clone is a singleton in its sample. The chain carries TRBV18 and TRBJ2-1, with D tentatively TRBD2 (5 bases). Germline-derived CDR1 and CDR2 are KGHSH and LQKENI. CDR3 length: 15 amino acids. Between the trimmed V and J ends, which lost 4 bases and 3 bases, there was a span of 13 bases. The chain's CDR3 is CASSQGGSNYNEQFF. Written as DNA, the CDR3 is TGTGCCAGCTCACAAGGTGGGAGCAACTACAATGAGCAGTTCTTC.